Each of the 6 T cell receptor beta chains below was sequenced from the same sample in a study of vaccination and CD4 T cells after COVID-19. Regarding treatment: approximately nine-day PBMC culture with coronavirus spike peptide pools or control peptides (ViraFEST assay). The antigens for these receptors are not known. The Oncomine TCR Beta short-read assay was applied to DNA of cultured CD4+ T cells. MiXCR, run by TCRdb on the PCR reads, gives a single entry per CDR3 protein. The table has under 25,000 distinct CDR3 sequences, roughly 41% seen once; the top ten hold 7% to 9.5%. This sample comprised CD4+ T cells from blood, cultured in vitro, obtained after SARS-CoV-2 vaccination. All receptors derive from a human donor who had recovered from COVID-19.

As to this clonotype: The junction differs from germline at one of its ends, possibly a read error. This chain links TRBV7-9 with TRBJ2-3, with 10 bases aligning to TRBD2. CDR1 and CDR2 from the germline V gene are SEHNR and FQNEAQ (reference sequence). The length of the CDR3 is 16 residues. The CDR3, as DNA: TGTGCCTGCAGCCCAGGACTAGCGGAGAGCACAGATACGCAGTATTTT. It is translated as CACSPGLAESTDTQYF.

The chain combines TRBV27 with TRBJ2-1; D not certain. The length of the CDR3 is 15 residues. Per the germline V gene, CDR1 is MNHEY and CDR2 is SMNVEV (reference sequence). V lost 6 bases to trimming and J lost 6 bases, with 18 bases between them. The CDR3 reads CASRKILITSNEQFF. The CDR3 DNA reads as TGTGCCAGCAGGAAAATACTAATAACCTCCAATGAGCAGTTCTTC.

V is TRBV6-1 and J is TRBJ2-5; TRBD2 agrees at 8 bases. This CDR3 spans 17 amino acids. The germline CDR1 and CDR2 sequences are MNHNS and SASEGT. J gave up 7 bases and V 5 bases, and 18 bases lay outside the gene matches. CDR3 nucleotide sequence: TGTGCCAGCAGTCGAACCCTAAACGGCGGGAGGCTAGGGACCCAGTACTTC. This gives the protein CASSRTLNGGRLGTQYF.

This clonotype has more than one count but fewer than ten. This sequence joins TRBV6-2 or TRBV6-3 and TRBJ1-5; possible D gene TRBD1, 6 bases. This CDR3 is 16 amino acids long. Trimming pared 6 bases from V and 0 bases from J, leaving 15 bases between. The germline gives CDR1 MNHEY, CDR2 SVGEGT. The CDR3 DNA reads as TGTGCCAGCAGCCCCATAGGGGGGAATAGCAATCAGCCCCAGCATTTT. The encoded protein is CASSPIGGNSNQPQHF.

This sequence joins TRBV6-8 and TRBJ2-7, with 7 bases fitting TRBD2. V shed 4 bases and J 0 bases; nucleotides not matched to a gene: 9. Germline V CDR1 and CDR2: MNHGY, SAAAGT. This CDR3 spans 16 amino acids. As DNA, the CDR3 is TGTGCCAGCAGTTCCATGGAGCGGGGAACCTCCTACGAGCAGTACTTC. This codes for CASSSMERGTSYEQYF.

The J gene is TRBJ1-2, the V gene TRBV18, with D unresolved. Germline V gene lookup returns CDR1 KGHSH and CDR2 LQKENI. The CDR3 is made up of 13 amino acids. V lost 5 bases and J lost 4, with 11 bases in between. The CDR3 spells CASSSKDGYGYTF. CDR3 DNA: TGTGCCAGCTCATCTAAGGACGGCTATGGCTACACCTTC.